The clone carrying this T cell receptor (beta chain) was observed at least ten times. Its antigen is not known. Researchers took RNA transcripts and amplified the TCR beta CDR3 regions from them. A set of HTBI primers served as the primers for a first-round RT-PCR of the TCR CDR3. TCRdb independently ran MiXCR on the multiplex PCR reads; one entry per CDR3 protein. The table lists approximately 600,000 distinct CDR3 sequences, 12% to 15% of them singletons. This entry is derived from a study of T cells in Graves' hyperthyroidism and ophthalmopathy. Study-wide results and caveats: In the analysis, a 13 V-J model separated ophthalmopathy from stable hyperthyroidism. Ophthalmopathy, which appeared later, was predicted by the model a median around 6 months before onset.

Duration under 3 months, a NOSPECS grade of at least 4, and a Clinical Activity Score of at least 3 characterized the ophthalmopathy patients. Diagnosing involved the use of clinical symptoms, serum thyroxine and TRAb, thyroid ultrasound and orbital computed tomography. The TCR comes from a woman aged 18-35 years with Graves' ophthalmopathy. Sequenced material: blood.

CDR3 sequence: CASSNEGYEQYF. The CDR3 region has the DNA TGTGCCAGCTCAAACGAAGGGTACGAGCAGTACTTC. V and J are TRBV18 and TRBJ2-7; D not resolved. This CDR3 has 12 amino acids. In germline, CDR1 is KGHSH, CDR2 LQKENI. With 5 bases removed from V and 4 bases from J, the gap between germline ends came to 9 bases.